A single sample gave rise to the 20 T cell receptor beta chains below, sequenced in a study of cytomegalovirus exposure and HLA in healthy donors (dated by TCRdb to about 2017). Libraries were prepared through the immunoSEQ multiplex PCR assay. The multiplex PCR relied on a mix of 60 forward primers for TCR Vbeta segments and 13 reverse primers for TCR Jbeta segments. Held by TCRdb, this immuneACCESS table contains in-frame sequences only and omits some clones. Under half of the omission traces to an unresolved V gene where checked; the cause of the rest is unknown. Counted in this sample were some 200,000 clones; over 65% of them appeared once. The ten largest make up about 2.6% of the sample. Input material: PBMCs. Source of these receptors: a woman aged 45-65 years in good health and CMV-seropositive.

This sequence joins TRBV27 and TRBJ2-4, with no clear D. The CDR3 length is 16 residues. Germline assignment: CDR1 MNHEY and CDR2 SMNVEV (reference sequence). Trimming took 3 bases from V and 0 from J, leaving 12 bases between them. CDR3 coding DNA: TGTGCCAGCAGTTTTGAGAGAGGCCTAGCCAAAAACATTCAGTACTTC. Its protein is CASSFERGLAKNIQYF.

The chain uses TRBV19 and TRBJ2-3; D possibly corresponds to TRBD2 (6 bases). The V gene's germline CDR1 is LNHDA and CDR2 SQIVND (reference sequence). V was cut by 5 bases and J by 0 bases, with 12 bases left in between. CDR3 length equals 15 residues. Here the CDR3 reads CASSPGLASTDTQYF. CDR3 bases: TGTGCCAGTAGTCCGGGACTCGCTAGCACAGATACGCAGTATTTT.

The chain employs TRBV7-6 and TRBJ2-5; 11 bases map to TRBD2. The germline gives CDR1 SGHVS, CDR2 FNYEAQ. The V and J ends lost 5 bases and 3 bases, in that order; junction bases with no gene match: 2. The CDR3 is made up of 14 amino acids. CDR3 in DNA: TGTGCCAGCAGCCGGGGACTAGCGGAAGAGACCCAGTACTTC. Translation: CASSRGLAEETQYF. The entire variable domain, with the rest obtained from reference TRBV7-6 and TRBJ2-5, is as follows: GAGVSQSPRYKVTKRGQDVALRCDPISGHVSLYWYRQALGQGPEFLTYFNYEAQQDKSGLPNDRFSAERPEGSISTLTIQRTEQRDSAMYRCASSRGLAEETQYFGPGTRLLVL.

The chain carries TRBV14 and TRBJ2-1; TRBD2 matches 9 bases. The CDR3 covers 16 residues. Germline values: CDR1 SGHDN, CDR2 FVKESK. V was clipped by 1 base and J by 4 bases; unmatched bases: 5. In DNA form, the CDR3 reads TGTGCCAGCAGCCAAGCCTTAGCGGGGGAATACAATGAGCAGTTCTTC. Residues: CASSQALAGEYNEQFF.

This chain connects TRBV28 to TRBJ1-6; D not resolved. There are 14 residues in the CDR3. CDR1 is MDHEN and CDR2 is SYDVKM in the germline V gene. The V and J ends lost 2 bases and 6 bases respectively, with 8 bases between them. This chain's CDR3 is CASSLTISNSPLHF. In DNA, the CDR3 is TGTGCCAGCAGTTTAACGATCAGTAATTCACCCCTCCACTTT.

The chain links TRBV23-1 to TRBJ1-5; maybe TRBD1 (6 bases). TRBV23-1 carries the ORF label, with uncertain function. Trimming shortened V by 6 bases and J by 2 bases, and 20 bases separated the two germline ends. The CDR3 covers 17 residues. The CDR3 region is CASRGQRGTAGNQPQHF. Here the CDR3 DNA reads TGCGCCAGCAGAGGACAGAGGGGGACGGCGGGCAATCAGCCCCAGCATTTT.

The chain recombines TRBV7-2 with TRBJ1-1; D might be TRBD1 (6 bases). The length of the CDR3 is 15 residues. Germline V lookup: CDR1 SGHTA, CDR2 FQGNSA. V gave up 5 bases and J gave up 4 bases, with 17 bases separating them. The CDR3 loop is CASSQDTGIGTEAFF. The CDR3 DNA reads TGTGCCAGCAGCCAAGATACAGGGATCGGCACTGAAGCTTTCTTT.

This chain uses TRBV6-5 with TRBJ1-1; D is undetermined. Germline values: CDR1 MNHEY, CDR2 SVGAGI. The CDR3 loop spans 12 amino acids. V lost 11 bases, J lost 1 base, and 11 bases lay in between. This chain's CDR3 is CASRSSNTEAFF. In nucleotides, the CDR3 is TGTGCCTCCCGGAGTTCGAACACTGAAGCTTTCTTT.

The chain carries TRBV11-3 and TRBJ2-7; 8 bases agree with TRBD2. The V segment lost 0 bases and the J segment 5 bases; nucleotides outside the gene matches: 6. The CDR3 extends over 15 amino acids. Germline V gene data show CDR1 as SGHNT and CDR2 as YENEEA. CDR3 in amino acids: CASSLDGGASNEQYF. CDR3 bases: TGTGCCAGCAGCTTAGACGGGGGGGCCTCGAACGAGCAGTACTTC.

The rearrangement links TRBV2 to TRBJ1-3, with D perhaps TRBD1 (5 bases). CDR1 is SNHLY and CDR2 is FYNNEI in the germline V gene. The germline V and J ends were trimmed by 6 bases and 9 bases, with 12 bases remaining between them. The CDR3 runs 12 residues. The CDR3 region has the DNA TGTGCCAGCAGCGTCTTCGGGGGCACCATATATTTT. Its protein product is CASSVFGGTIYF.

This clone was detected a few times. The chain uses TRBV10-3 and TRBJ1-6, with 8 bases fitting TRBD1. The germline V gene has CDR1 ENHRY and CDR2 SYGVKD. This CDR3 spans 15 amino acids. J lost 6 bases, V lost 2 bases, and 3 bases had no gene match. The CDR3 loop reads CAISETDRGNSPLHF. DNA of the CDR3: TGTGCCATCAGTGAGACTGACAGGGGTAATTCACCCCTCCACTTT.

This rearrangement joins TRBV2 to TRBJ2-5, with TRBD1 identical over 7 bases. Germline V gene data show CDR1 as SNHLY and CDR2 as FYNNEI. V trimming: 6 bases; J trimming: 6 bases; junction bases outside the gene matches: 7. The CDR3 length is 13 residues. CDR3 in amino acids: CASRVTGIKTQYF. The CDR3 coding sequence is TGTGCCAGCAGGGTGACAGGGATAAAGACCCAGTACTTC.

The chain uses TRBV19 and TRBJ1-5; D call uncertain. The CDR3 has 15 residues. Germline V CDR1 and CDR2: LNHDA, SQIVND (reference sequence). The V end was cut by 6 bases, the J end by 2 bases, with 14 bases between. The CDR3 sequence: CASRATTTGNQPQHF. The CDR3 nucleotides read TGTGCCAGTAGAGCGACTACTACGGGCAATCAGCCCCAGCATTTT.

This chain uses TRBV19 with TRBJ1-1; D not resolved. This CDR3 region has 13 residues. V gave up 6 bases and J gave up 0 bases, with 8 bases separating them. Per germline, CDR1 LNHDA and CDR2 SQIVND (reference sequence). CDR3 DNA: TGTGCCAGTAGGAGCCTAATGAACACTGAAGCTTTCTTT. Protein: CASRSLMNTEAFF.

This chain connects TRBV27 to TRBJ2-5; D gene ambiguous. Germline assignment: CDR1 MNHEY and CDR2 SMNVEV (reference sequence). The V and J ends lost 4 bases and 5 bases respectively, with 11 bases between them. CDR3 length equals 13 residues. As DNA, the CDR3 is TGTGCCAGCAGTTCAATAGTGTCGGAGACCCAGTACTTC. It codes for CASSSIVSETQYF.

The CDR3 region has the DNA TGCGCCAGCAGCCAAGATGGGACTGGCGGTTACGAGCAGTACTTC. Its translation is CASSQDGTGGYEQYF. The chain employs TRBV4-3 and TRBJ2-7; D is possibly TRBD2 (6 bases). CDR3 length equals 15 residues. The ends were cut back, 0 bases at V and 4 bases at J, with 13 bases in the middle. The V gene's germline CDR1 is LGHNA and CDR2 YSLEER.

The chain recombines TRBV7-8 with TRBJ1-1; 9 bases are shared with TRBD1. Germline lookup yields CDR1 SGHVS and CDR2 FQNEAQ. V was clipped by 6 bases and J by 4 bases; unmatched bases: 9. The CDR3 has 15 amino acids. CDR3 bases: TGTGCCAGCAGTACGGACAGGGGTCGGGGCACTGAAGCTTTCTTT. Protein product: CASSTDRGRGTEAFF.

The J gene is TRBJ1-2, the V gene TRBV5-4; 9 nucleotides line up with TRBD1. This CDR3 region has 14 residues. Looked up from germline, CDR1 is SGHNT and CDR2 is YYREEE (reference sequence). The V gene end was trimmed by 3 bases and the J gene end by 4 bases; junction bases not matched to a gene: 4. CDR3 sequence: CASSSGQGIYGYTF. As DNA, the CDR3 is TGTGCCAGCAGCTCTGGACAGGGGATCTATGGCTACACCTTC.

V usage is TRBV5-4 and J usage is TRBJ1-6; 10 bases are shared with TRBD1. Germline V CDR1 and CDR2: SGHNT, YYREEE (reference sequence). This CDR3 region has 14 residues. V shed 3 bases and J 9 bases; nucleotides not matched to a gene: 3. CDR3 in amino acids: CASSSRTGGSPLHF. The CDR3 DNA sequence: TGTGCCAGCAGCTCCCGGACAGGGGGTTCACCCCTCCACTTT.

The V call is TRBV7-9, the J call TRBJ2-6, with D perhaps matching TRBD2 (5 bases). This CDR3 has 18 amino acids. V was cut by 3 bases and J by 4 bases, with 19 bases left in between. Germline CDR1 is SEHNR and CDR2 is FQNEAQ (reference sequence). This CDR3 is CASSLALAPTGGANVLTF. CDR3 DNA: TGTGCCAGCAGCTTGGCTCTAGCCCCCACGGGGGGGGCCAACGTCCTGACTTTC.